Each of the 21 T cell receptor beta chains below was sequenced from the same sample in a study of Graves' ophthalmopathy and Graves' hyperthyroidism. The authors amplified TCR beta CDR3 regions, and they did so from RNA transcripts for repertoire sequencing. RT-PCR in the first round used HTBI primers; a second-round multiplex PCR followed. From the multiplex PCR reads, TCRdb called clonotypes with MiXCR, one entry per CDR3 protein. The sample includes around 1.1 million distinct CDR3 sequences, 36% of them seen just once. Input material: peripheral blood or thyroid tissue (not recorded which). The receptor source for this set is an adult man with Graves' hyperthyroidism.

Ten or more counts support this clonotype. The chain combines TRBV7-9 with TRBJ2-5; 9 bases match TRBD1. Trimming removed 1 base from V and 0 bases from J; junction bases left unmatched: 3. From germline, CDR1 is SEHNR and CDR2 FQNEAQ (reference sequence). There are 16 residues in the CDR3. The CDR3 DNA follows: TGTGCCAGCAGCTTAGACGGGACAGGGTACCAAGAGACCCAGTACTTC. Translated: CASSLDGTGYQETQYF.

The CDR3 region has the DNA TGTGCCAGCAGCTTATATGGAACAAAAGAGACCCAGTACTTC. This codes for CASSLYGTKETQYF. This chain links TRBV7-9 with TRBJ2-5; D unresolved. Germline lookup yields CDR1 SEHNR and CDR2 FQNEAQ (reference sequence). V was clipped by 2 bases and J by 3 bases, with 10 bases between them. This CDR3 has 14 amino acids.

The gene calls are TRBV28 and TRBJ2-7, with 13 bases aligning to TRBD2. The CDR3 contains 14 residues. Germline V gives CDR1 MDHEN, CDR2 SYDVKM. The J segment lost 7 bases and the V segment lost 7 bases, leaving 7 bases of the junction unmatched. CDR3 in DNA: TGTGCCAGCACCGGACTAGCGGGAGCAGGAGAGCAGTACTTC. Its translation: CASTGLAGAGEQYF.

V gene TRBV12-3 or TRBV12-4 combines with J gene TRBJ2-7; 12 bases match TRBD1. Trimming took 5 bases from V and 6 from J; bases not matched to a gene: 11. The CDR3 covers 16 residues. The CDR3 DNA reads TGTGCCAGCAGTCCCGCGCCGGGACAGGGGGCTAGCGAGCAGTACTTC. Encoded protein: CASSPAPGQGASEQYF.

This clonotype came up many times. The genes are TRBV19 and TRBJ1-6; D perhaps matches TRBD1 (5 bases). CDR3 size: 13 residues. The ends were cut back, 3 bases at V and 10 bases at J, with 10 bases in the middle. Germline CDR1 and CDR2: LNHDA and SQIVND (reference sequence). The CDR3: CASSIPGDSPLHF. The CDR3 nucleotides are TGTGCCAGTAGTATCCCGGGGGACTCACCCCTCCACTTT.

V gene TRBV24-1 combines with J gene TRBJ2-5; the match to TRBD1 covers 9 bases. With V trimmed by 3 bases and J by 2 bases, 3 bases remained unmatched. The CDR3 spans 15 residues. Looked up from germline, CDR1 is KGHDR and CDR2 is SFDVKD. The CDR3 loop is CATSDGGTGQETQYF. The CDR3, as DNA: TGTGCCACCAGTGATGGCGGGACAGGGCAAGAGACCCAGTACTTC.

This chain links TRBV6-5 with TRBJ2-7, with unresolved D. Germline CDR1 reads MNHEY; CDR2 reads SVGAGI. Trimming left V 0 bases short and J 2 bases short, with 14 bases between. CDR3 size: 16 residues. Here the CDR3 reads CASSYSKLPLPYEQYF. CDR3 nucleotides: TGTGCCAGCAGTTACTCGAAACTACCACTACCCTACGAGCAGTACTTC.

This clonotype has just one count. A much more abundant neighbour one base away suggests this may be a read error. The chain carries TRBV7-9 and TRBJ2-7, with 7 bases aligning to TRBD2. Trimming removed 4 bases from V and 6 bases from J; junction bases left unmatched: 12. CDR1 and CDR2 from the germline V gene are SEHNR and FQNEAQ (reference sequence). CDR3 length: 15 amino acids. The CDR3 DNA is TGTGCCAGCAGCTCAGCCTCTGGGACTACTGGCGAGCAGTACTTC. Its protein product is CASSSASGTTGEQYF.

The J gene is TRBJ1-4, the V gene TRBV30; no reliable D call. Per the germline V gene, CDR1 is GTSNPN and CDR2 is SVGIG (reference sequence). CDR3 length: 15 amino acids. The V end lost 1 base, the J end lost 3 bases, and 12 bases lay between the germline ends. CDR3 sequence (DNA): TGTGCCTGGAGTGCGATTTTACGTCCTAATGAAAAACTGTTTTTT. The encoded protein is CAWSAILRPNEKLFF.

This clonotype has ten or more counts. This sequence joins TRBV19 and TRBJ1-1, with D uncertain. CDR1 and CDR2 from the germline V gene are LNHDA and SQIVND (reference sequence). V lost 3 bases and J lost 11, with 16 bases in between. CDR3 size: 13 residues. CDR3 nucleotide sequence: TGTGCCAGTAGTATCAGCCCTCCTGCTTTGGCTTTCTTT. It yields the protein CASSISPPALAFF.

This clonotype came up many times. CDR3 coding DNA: TGTGCCAGCACCTTGGGCAGGGCGGAGGAGACCCAGTACTTC. The encoded protein is CASTLGRAEETQYF. The genes are TRBV6-6 and TRBJ2-5; a weak D match, TRBD1 (5 bases). Germline values: CDR1 MNHNY, CDR2 SVGAGI (reference sequence). The CDR3 extends over 14 amino acids. The germline V and J ends were trimmed by 7 bases and 5 bases, with 17 bases remaining between them.

Comments on this clonotype: This may be a read error, as it is one base from a much larger clone. The rearrangement joins TRBV19 to TRBJ1-1, with 7 positions matching TRBD1. The length of the CDR3 is 12 residues. Germline values: CDR1 LNHDA, CDR2 SQIVND (reference sequence). With V trimmed by 9 bases and J by 6 bases, 7 bases remained unmatched. This CDR3 is CASADRISEAFF. The CDR3, as DNA: TGTGCCAGCGCGGACAGGATCTCTGAAGCTTTCTTT.

This clonotype was detected many times. The CDR3 sequence is CSASTSGGSETQYF. CDR3 bases: TGCAGTGCCTCGACTAGCGGGGGATCGGAGACCCAGTACTTC. The rearrangement joins TRBV20-1 to TRBJ2-5; 12 nucleotides align to TRBD2. The germline V gene encodes CDR1 DFQATT and CDR2 SNEGSKA (reference sequence). The trim removed 6 bases at V and 5 bases at J, leaving 7 bases unmatched. There are 14 residues in the CDR3.

This chain's CDR3 is CASSLTDRENSPLHF. CDR3 coding DNA: TGTGCCAGCAGTTTAACCGACAGGGAAAATTCACCCCTCCACTTT. The V and J genes are TRBV27 and TRBJ1-6; 7 bases match TRBD1. The V and J ends lost 2 bases and 7 bases, in that order; junction bases with no gene match: 5. CDR1 is MNHEY and CDR2 is SMNVEV in the germline V gene (reference sequence). The CDR3 has 15 residues.

This clonotype was picked up many times. The J gene is TRBJ1-2, the V gene TRBV12-3 or TRBV12-4; D is perhaps TRBD1 (5 bases). There are 14 residues in the CDR3. Trimming cost V 0 bases and J 2 bases, with 7 bases left between them. Here the CDR3 reads CASSLAGPNYGYTF. The CDR3, as DNA: TGTGCCAGCAGTTTAGCGGGACCGAACTATGGCTACACCTTC.

The sample holds many counts of this clonotype. The gene calls are TRBV6-1 and TRBJ1-1, with 10 bases aligning to TRBD1. Germline assignment: CDR1 MNHNS and CDR2 SASEGT. CDR3 length: 15 amino acids. The V segment lost 2 bases and the J segment 5 bases; nucleotides outside the gene matches: 5. Here the CDR3 DNA reads TGTGCCAGCAGTGAACACGGGACAGGGGTAACTGAAGCTTTCTTT. Amino acid sequence: CASSEHGTGVTEAFF.

This clonotype came up a few times. The chain is built from TRBV19 and TRBJ1-5; D gene ambiguous. Germline V gene data show CDR1 as LNHDA and CDR2 as SQIVND (reference sequence). The V end was cut by 10 bases, the J end by 2 bases, with 18 bases between. The CDR3 has 15 amino acids. The CDR3 region has the DNA TGTGCCACTAGACGGCGCCTTGAAGGCAATCAGCCCCAGCATTTT. As protein: CATRRRLEGNQPQHF.

This clonotype occurred a few times. The chain combines TRBV5-6 with TRBJ2-5, with 9 bases that match TRBD1. Trimming took 4 bases from V and 3 from J; bases not matched to a gene: 7. This CDR3 contains 15 residues. Germline CDR1 is SGHDT and CDR2 is YYEEEE. This CDR3 reads CASSMSGTGKETQYF. The CDR3 DNA reads as TGTGCCAGCAGCATGTCCGGGACAGGGAAAGAGACCCAGTACTTC. The full variable domain, rest sourced from reference TRBV5-6 and TRBJ2-5, is DAGVTQSPTHLIKTRGQQVTLRCSPKSGHDTVSWYQQALGQGPQFIFQYYEEEERQRGNFPDRFSGHQFPNYSSELNVNALLLGDSALYLCASSMSGTGKETQYFGPGTRLLVL.

This clonotype was counted only a few times. The V gene is TRBV28, the J gene TRBJ2-7; a possible D gene is TRBD1 (6 bases). Germline V gives CDR1 MDHEN, CDR2 SYDVKM. The length of the CDR3 is 15 residues. Trimming removed 6 bases from V and 6 bases from J, with 21 bases in between. CDR3 loop: CASSTLWGHRVEQYF. CDR3 sequence (DNA): TGTGCCAGCAGCACCTTGTGGGGACACCGTGTCGAGCAGTACTTC. Full variable domain (remainder filled in from reference TRBV28 and TRBJ2-7): DVKVTQSSRYLVKRTGEKVFLECVQDMDHENMFWYRQDPGLGLRLIYFSYDVKMKEKGDIPEGYSVSREKKERFSLILESASTNQTSMYLCASSTLWGHRVEQYFGPGTRLTVT.

This sequence joins TRBV20-1 and TRBJ2-7; 10 nucleotides align to TRBD2. Germline assignment: CDR1 DFQATT and CDR2 SNEGSKA (reference sequence). The length of the CDR3 is 13 residues. The CDR3 bases are TGCAGGATACTAGCGGGGAGCGGAATTGGGCAGTACTTC. Protein product: CRILAGSGIGQYF.

This clonotype was counted at least ten times. The chain carries TRBV11-2 and TRBJ2-5; 13 nucleotides agree with TRBD2. The V segment lost 4 bases and the J segment 4 bases; nucleotides outside the gene matches: 9. CDR3 length: 17 residues. The germline V gene encodes CDR1 SGHAT and CDR2 FQNNGV. The CDR3 region is CASSSRLLAGGLETQYF. CDR3 coding DNA: TGTGCCAGCAGCTCAAGACTACTAGCGGGAGGGCTAGAGACCCAGTACTTC.